This T cell receptor beta chain was identified in a study of cytomegalovirus exposure and HLA in healthy donors. Whole-study findings and limits: CMV antigen specificity was confirmed in vitro for a few CMV-associated chains. The later analysis indicated that the majority of CMV-associated TCR beta chains appeared HLA-restricted.

Each donor's status was that of a healthy bone marrow donor. This clone was seen more than once but under ten times. The target antigen is unknown. Germline lookup yields CDR1 GTSNPN and CDR2 SVGIG (reference sequence). This CDR3 has 17 residues. V gave up 3 bases and J gave up 4 bases, with 22 bases separating them. The PCR contained 60 Vbeta and 13 Jbeta primers. Clones were read by immunoSEQ multiplex PCR, and TCRdb kept only the in-frame ones, dropping some. The sample has about 120,000 clones, about 84% seen once. The TCR comes from a man in his late teens or twenties in good health and CMV-seropositive. The chain links TRBV30 to TRBJ1-5, with D maybe TRBD1 (5 bases). Sequencing input: PBMCs. The DNA of the CDR3 is TGTGCCTGGAGCCCCCTAAGAAGGGGATGGGTAAATCAGCCCCAGCATTTT. Translating it yields CAWSPLRRGWVNQPQHF.